A single sample is the source of the 30 T cell receptor beta chains below, sequenced in a study of blood T cell repertoires in COVID-19. The data were produced by immunoSEQ multiplex PCR, yet TCRdb's version contains in-frame clones alone and is incomplete. The table records 470,000 or so clones, 70% to 90% of them present only once. Sequenced: PBMCs or T cells enriched from blood (not recorded which). The receptors come from a woman between 18 and 30 years old with acute COVID-19.

This clone was detected once. This chain links TRBV9 with TRBJ2-2, with TRBD1 identical over 9 bases. Trimming removed 4 bases from V and 6 bases from J; junction bases left unmatched: 10. Germline V gene sequence: CDR1 SGDLS, CDR2 YYNGEE. The CDR3 spans 16 residues. CDR3 sequence reads: CASSPRDREVAGELFF. CDR3 coding DNA: TGTGCCAGCAGCCCTCGGGACAGGGAAGTAGCCGGGGAGCTGTTTTTT.

The chain links TRBV2 to TRBJ2-2; 12 bases line up with TRBD2. Losses at the gene ends were 5 bases for V and 7 bases for J; bases not matched to a gene: 5. Germline CDR1 is SNHLY and CDR2 is FYNNEI. CDR3 length: 15 amino acids. DNA of the CDR3: TGTGCCAGCAGTCCGACTAGCGGGAGTGTCGGGGAGCTGTTTTTT. It codes for CASSPTSGSVGELFF.

The chain has TRBV2 and TRBJ2-3; no clear D. V lost 5 bases, J lost 3 bases, and 9 bases lay in between. The CDR3 spans 13 residues. Germline CDR1 is SNHLY and CDR2 is FYNNEI. The CDR3 region is CASSRIRTDTQYF. The CDR3 nucleotides are TGTGCCAGCAGTAGAATTAGAACAGATACGCAGTATTTT.

The chain employs TRBV10-3 and TRBJ2-7; D might be TRBD2 (6 bases). V lost 1 base and J lost 13, with 14 bases in between. The germline CDR1 and CDR2 sequences are ENHRY and SYGVKD. The CDR3 is 12 amino acids. The CDR3 coding sequence is TGTGCCATCAGTGAGTTGGAGGGGCTGTTATACTTC. Its translation: CAISELEGLLYF.

The V and J genes are TRBV4-1 and TRBJ1-6; TRBD1 aligns across 7 bases. The CDR3 loop spans 16 amino acids. The ends lost 0 bases at V and 6 bases at J; junction bases unmatched: 5. CDR1 is MGHRA, CDR2 YSYEKL, per germline. CDR3: CASSQDSTGLNSPLHF. Here the CDR3 DNA reads TGCGCCAGCAGCCAAGACTCGACAGGGCTTAATTCACCCCTCCACTTT.

Worth noting for this clone: At one boundary the junction diverges from the germline segment, which might be a read error. Distinct nucleotide sequences in the sample also encode this CDR3. The chain carries TRBV3-1 (or the pseudogene TRBV3-2) and TRBJ1-2; 8 bases fit TRBD1. This CDR3 has 13 residues. Germline lookup yields CDR1 LGHDT and CDR2 YNNKEL (reference sequence). The CDR3 here is CASSPGGASGYTF. For the CDR3, the DNA is TGTGCCAGTAGCCCAGGGGGCGCGAGTGGCTACACCTTC.

The CDR3 DNA follows: TGTGCCAGCACCCCTACTGGGGGCGGAAACATTCAGTACTTC. Protein: CASTPTGGGNIQYF. The rearrangement links TRBV5-5 to TRBJ2-4; possibly TRBD1 for D (6 bases). CDR1 and CDR2 from the germline V gene are SGHKS and YYEKEE (reference sequence). Trimming removed 6 bases from V and 6 bases from J, with 16 bases in between. This CDR3 has 14 residues.

The chain recombines TRBV2 with TRBJ2-7; D might be TRBD2 (6 bases). Germline CDR1 SNHLY, CDR2 FYNNEI. V lost 11 bases to trimming and J lost 5 bases, with 16 bases between them. CDR3 length: 12 residues. CDR3 amino acids: CAVSSADNEQYF. The CDR3 DNA reads as TGTGCCGTCTCTAGCGCGGACAACGAGCAGTACTTC.

This clone was counted between two and nine times. The sample contains more than one DNA sequence encoding this CDR3. This chain uses TRBV6-1 with TRBJ2-5; 12 bases are shared with TRBD2. Germline V CDR1 and CDR2: MNHNS, SASEGT. CDR3 length: 15 amino acids. The trim removed 2 bases at V and 2 bases at J, leaving 0 bases unmatched. CDR3 sequence: CASSELAGGQETQYF. Written as DNA, the CDR3 is TGTGCCAGCAGTGAACTAGCGGGGGGGCAAGAGACCCAGTACTTC.

The chain employs TRBV5-6 and TRBJ1-6; D is possibly TRBD1 (5 bases). V gave up 0 bases and J gave up 10 bases, with 17 bases separating them. Germline V gene data show CDR1 as SGHDT and CDR2 as YYEEEE. The CDR3 spans 16 residues. CDR3 DNA: TGTGCCAGCAGCTTGGGTGGGGCGCCATTTTCCTCACCCCTCCACTTT. Translating gives CASSLGGAPFSSPLHF.

The chain combines TRBV7-2 with TRBJ2-3; D is ambiguous. V lost 3 bases to trimming and J lost 3 bases, with 10 bases between them. CDR3 length: 14 residues. CDR1 and CDR2 (germline): SGHTA, FQGNSA. The CDR3 sequence: CASSLGQQTDTQYF. CDR3 in DNA: TGTGCCAGCAGCTTGGGCCAGCAGACAGATACGCAGTATTTT.

V usage is TRBV7-2 and J usage is TRBJ1-2; maybe TRBD1 (5 bases). Trimming stripped 6 bases from V and 4 bases from J, with 12 bases between. CDR1 and CDR2 (germline): SGHTA, FQGNSA. This CDR3 is built from 13 residues. The chain's CDR3 is CASSSQVGYGYTF. The DNA of the CDR3 is TGTGCCAGCAGTTCACAGGTCGGCTATGGCTACACCTTC.

V and J are TRBV7-9 and TRBJ2-5; D is perhaps TRBD2 (5 bases). The CDR3 extends over 13 amino acids. The germline V gene has CDR1 SEHNR and CDR2 FQNEAQ (reference sequence). The V end lost 3 bases, the J end lost 1 base, and 6 bases lay between the germline ends. The CDR3 sequence: CASSFGVQETQYF. CDR3 DNA sequence: TGTGCCAGCAGCTTCGGGGTCCAAGAGACCCAGTACTTC.

The chain combines TRBV2 with TRBJ2-2; TRBD1 matches at 9 bases. The CDR3 totals 16 residues. Trimming took 1 base from V and 7 from J; bases not matched to a gene: 7. Looked up from germline, CDR1 is SNHLY and CDR2 is FYNNEI. The CDR3 spells CASSEVWDRVLGELFF. The CDR3 coding sequence is TGTGCCAGCAGTGAAGTCTGGGACAGGGTTCTCGGGGAGCTGTTTTTT. Looking up the rest from reference TRBV2 and TRBJ2-2 gives the full variable domain: EPEVTQTPSHQVTQMGQEVILRCVPISNHLYFYWYRQILGQKVEFLVSFYNNEISEKSEIFDDQFSVERPDGSNFTLKIRSTKLEDSAMYFCASSEVWDRVLGELFFGEGSRLTVL.

The chain uses TRBV28 and TRBJ2-1, with 7 bases lining up with TRBD1. V dropped 7 bases and J dropped 0; count of bases not matched to a gene: 6. Germline V lookup: CDR1 MDHEN, CDR2 SYDVKM. CDR3 size: 15 residues. CDR3 DNA sequence: TGTGCCAGCACCCTTAGACAGGGCTCCTACAATGAGCAGTTCTTC. Its translation: CASTLRQGSYNEQFF.

The chain links TRBV7-9 to TRBJ2-1; 10 bases line up with TRBD2. V gave up 5 bases and J gave up 0 bases; unmatched junction bases: 7. The V gene's germline CDR1 is SEHNR and CDR2 FQNEAQ (reference sequence). This CDR3 is 17 amino acids long. The CDR3 region is CASSRTSSGSSYNEQFF. The CDR3 DNA follows: TGTGCCAGCAGCCGTACATCTAGCGGGAGCTCCTACAATGAGCAGTTCTTC.

There are a few counts of this clone. V is TRBV5-5 and J is TRBJ2-7, with D perhaps TRBD1 (6 bases). V shed 4 bases and J shed 1 base, with 9 bases lying between them. Germline V gene data show CDR1 as SGHKS and CDR2 as YYEKEE (reference sequence). This CDR3 has 13 amino acids. Written as DNA, the CDR3 is TGTGCCAGCAGCGTACAGGGTTCCTACGAGCAGTACTTC. It is translated as CASSVQGSYEQYF.

The rearrangement joins TRBV7-2 to TRBJ1-6; D ambiguous. CDR1 is SGHTA, CDR2 FQGNSA, per germline. This CDR3 has 13 residues. V lost 4 bases and J 11 bases, leaving 12 bases between the germline ends. The CDR3 DNA follows: TGTGCCAGCAGCTCCGAGAGACTAACACCCCTCCACTTT. Its translation is CASSSERLTPLHF.

The chain is built from TRBV15 and TRBJ2-1, with D perhaps matching TRBD2 (5 bases). Germline V gene lookup returns CDR1 LNHNV and CDR2 YYDKDF (reference sequence). This CDR3 region has 16 residues. Trimming took 3 bases from V and 4 from J, leaving 16 bases between them. The CDR3 loop reads CATSSVARGGYNEQFF. CDR3 coding DNA: TGTGCCACCAGCAGCGTCGCTAGAGGCGGGTACAATGAGCAGTTCTTC.

Here the CDR3 DNA reads TGTGCCAGCAGCCTCAGCGGCTATGAGCAGTTCTTC. This sequence encodes CASSLSGYEQFF. The V call is TRBV6-5, the J call TRBJ2-1, with a tentative D call TRBD2 (5 bases). The CDR3 totals 12 residues. The germline V gene has CDR1 MNHEY and CDR2 SVGAGI. V dropped 6 bases and J dropped 8 bases, with 11 bases sitting between them.

This chain connects TRBV13 to TRBJ1-6, with TRBD1 identical over 9 bases. The CDR3 is 17 amino acids. In germline, CDR1 is PRHDT, CDR2 FYEKMQ (reference sequence). Trimming at V came to 2 bases and at J to 4 bases, leaving 6 bases not matched to a gene. The CDR3 nucleotides are TGTGCCAGCAGCTTAACCCCCGGGACAGGGTATAATTCACCCCTCCACTTT. It specifies CASSLTPGTGYNSPLHF.

The V call is TRBV5-4, the J call TRBJ1-2; D perhaps matches TRBD1 (6 bases). The CDR3 is 11 residues long. In germline, CDR1 is SGHNT, CDR2 YYREEE (reference sequence). Trimming left V 0 bases short and J 14 bases short, with 11 bases between. The CDR3 here is CASSLEGVETF. Here the CDR3 DNA reads TGTGCCAGCAGCTTGGAGGGGGTGGAAACCTTC.

The rearrangement links TRBV28 to TRBJ1-2; D is unclear. The V and J ends lost 2 bases and 1 base respectively, with 17 bases between them. In germline, CDR1 is MDHEN, CDR2 SYDVKM. This CDR3 spans 17 amino acids. The CDR3 here is CASSLLQRSNLNYGYTF. CDR3 bases: TGTGCCAGCAGTTTACTCCAAAGGAGTAACCTTAACTATGGCTACACCTTC.

As to this clone: This may arise from a read error, as a much more abundant clone is one base away. The rearrangement links TRBV11-1 to TRBJ2-7, with 10 bases lining up with TRBD1. Germline V gene data show CDR1 as SGHAT and CDR2 as FQDESV (reference sequence). V lost 5 bases and J lost 2; bases outside the gene matches: 3. The CDR3 is made up of 14 amino acids. The CDR3, as DNA: TGTGCCAGCAGCGCCGGGACAGGGGCCTACGAGCAGTACTTC. Amino acids: CASSAGTGAYEQYF.

This chain links TRBV29-1 with TRBJ1-4; D is uncertain. The CDR3 loop spans 14 amino acids. The V end was cut by 4 bases, the J end by 7 bases, with 16 bases between. Germline CDR1 and CDR2: SQVTM and ANQGSEA. The CDR3 nucleotides read TGCAGCGTTGGTTTGGGGAGTGGTGGTGAAAAACTGTTTTTT. Its protein product is CSVGLGSGGEKLFF.

The J gene is TRBJ2-1, the V gene TRBV29-1; TRBD2 matches 16 bases. CDR3 size: 20 residues. In germline, CDR1 is SQVTM, CDR2 ANQGSEA. V shed 6 bases, J shed 7 bases, and the junction held 21 bases outside the gene matches. DNA of the CDR3: TGCAGCGTGATATTAGGGACTAGCGGGAGGGCCAGGTTAACTAGGAATGAGCAGTTCTTC. It translates to CSVILGTSGRARLTRNEQFF.

V usage is TRBV5-4 and J usage is TRBJ2-3, with unresolved D. The CDR3 extends over 16 amino acids. V was clipped by 0 bases and J by 0 bases, with 11 bases between them. Germline-derived CDR1 and CDR2 are SGHNT and YYREEE (reference sequence). Here the CDR3 reads CASSLADRRSTDTQYF. CDR3 nucleotides: TGTGCCAGCAGCTTGGCCGATCGGCGGAGCACAGATACGCAGTATTTT. Supplemented by reference TRBV5-4 and TRBJ2-3, the full variable domain reads ETGVTQSPTHLIKTRGQQVTLRCSSQSGHNTVSWYQQALGQGPQFIFQYYREEENGRGNFPPRFSGLQFPNYSSELNVNALELDDSALYLCASSLADRRSTDTQYFGPGTRLTVL.

The chain is built from TRBV4-3 and TRBJ2-7; 7 bases are a match to TRBD2. CDR1 is LGHNA, CDR2 YSLEER, per germline. Losses at the gene ends were 1 base for V and 2 bases for J; bases not matched to a gene: 11. The length of the CDR3 is 17 residues. The CDR3 nucleotides read TGCGCCAGCAGCCAAGGGGTTTTACTAGCGTCCACCTACGAGCAGTACTTC. Its translation: CASSQGVLLASTYEQYF.

The chain joins TRBV29-1 to TRBJ1-1, with D possibly matching TRBD1 (5 bases). CDR1 SQVTM and CDR2 ANQGSEA come from the germline V gene. The CDR3 loop spans 13 amino acids. V lost 4 bases to trimming and J lost 5 bases, with 14 bases between them. CDR3 residues: CSVVGQGRTEAFF. The CDR3 DNA reads TGCAGCGTTGTAGGGCAGGGAAGGACTGAAGCTTTCTTT.

This rearrangement joins TRBV9 to TRBJ2-2; possibly TRBD2 for D (6 bases). CDR1 SGDLS and CDR2 YYNGEE come from the germline V gene. The CDR3 sequence is 15 residues long. The germline V and J ends were trimmed by 4 bases and 0 bases, with 10 bases remaining between them. The CDR3 spells CASSKGLTNTGELFF. CDR3 DNA: TGTGCCAGCAGCAAGGGACTGACGAACACCGGGGAGCTGTTTTTT. Based on the CDR3 plus reference TRBV9 and TRBJ2-2, the full variable domain is DSGVTQTPKHLITATGQRVTLRCSPRSGDLSVYWYQQSLDQGLQFLIQYYNGEERAKGNILERFSAQQFPDLHSELNLSSLELGDSALYFCASSKGLTNTGELFFGEGSRLTVL.